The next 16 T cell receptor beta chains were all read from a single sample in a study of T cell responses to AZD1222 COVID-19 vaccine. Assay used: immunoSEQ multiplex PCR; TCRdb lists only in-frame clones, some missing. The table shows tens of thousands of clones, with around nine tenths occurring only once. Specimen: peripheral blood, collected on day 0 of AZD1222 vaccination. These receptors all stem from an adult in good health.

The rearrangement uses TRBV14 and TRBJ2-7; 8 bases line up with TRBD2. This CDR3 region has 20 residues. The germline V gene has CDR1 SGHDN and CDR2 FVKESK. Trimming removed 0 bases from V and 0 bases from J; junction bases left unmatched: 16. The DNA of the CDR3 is TGTGCCAGCAGCCAAGATCCACGCCGCGGGAGGTCCTCGAGCTCCTACGAGCAGTACTTC. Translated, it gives CASSQDPRRGRSSSSYEQYF.

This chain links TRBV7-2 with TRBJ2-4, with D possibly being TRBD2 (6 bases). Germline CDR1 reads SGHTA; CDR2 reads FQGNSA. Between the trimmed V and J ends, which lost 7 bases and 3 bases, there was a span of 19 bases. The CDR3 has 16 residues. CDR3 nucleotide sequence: TGTGCCAGCACCGGCCGGGGAGGCGGGATCAAAAACATTCAGTACTTC. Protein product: CASTGRGGGIKNIQYF. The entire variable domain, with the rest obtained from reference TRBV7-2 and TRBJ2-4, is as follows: GAGVSQSPSNKVTEKGKDVELRCDPISGHTALYWYRQSLGQGLEFLIYFQGNSAPDKSGLPSDRFSAERTGGSVSTLTIQRTQQEDSAVYLCASTGRGGGIKNIQYFGAGTRLSVL.

The CDR3 DNA is TGCAGCGTTGAAGATCGGGGGGTTGCTAACTATGGCTACACCTTC. Translation gives CSVEDRGVANYGYTF. V and J are TRBV29-1 and TRBJ1-2, with D possibly being TRBD1 (5 bases). Trimming removed 0 bases from V and 0 bases from J, with 11 bases in between. This CDR3 comprises 15 residues. Germline V gene sequence: CDR1 SQVTM, CDR2 ANQGSEA.

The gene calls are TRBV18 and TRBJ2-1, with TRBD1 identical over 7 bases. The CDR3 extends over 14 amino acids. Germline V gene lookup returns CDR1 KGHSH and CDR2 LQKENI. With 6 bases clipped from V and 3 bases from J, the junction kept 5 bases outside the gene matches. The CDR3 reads CASSAGTVYNEQFF. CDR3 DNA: TGTGCCAGCTCCGCCGGGACAGTCTACAATGAGCAGTTCTTC.

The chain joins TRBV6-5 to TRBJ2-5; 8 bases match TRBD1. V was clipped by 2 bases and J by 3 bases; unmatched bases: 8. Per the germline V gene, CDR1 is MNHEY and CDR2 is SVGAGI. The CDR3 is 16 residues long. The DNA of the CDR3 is TGTGCCAGCAGTTACGGGAAAGGGACAGGAAAAGAGACCCAGTACTTC. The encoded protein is CASSYGKGTGKETQYF.

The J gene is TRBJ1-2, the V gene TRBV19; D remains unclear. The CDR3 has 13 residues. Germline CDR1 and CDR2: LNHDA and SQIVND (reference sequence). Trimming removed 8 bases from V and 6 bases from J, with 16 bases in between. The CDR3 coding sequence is TGTGCCAGTTCCATCGGTGGACTCGATGGCTACACCTTC. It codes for CASSIGGLDGYTF.

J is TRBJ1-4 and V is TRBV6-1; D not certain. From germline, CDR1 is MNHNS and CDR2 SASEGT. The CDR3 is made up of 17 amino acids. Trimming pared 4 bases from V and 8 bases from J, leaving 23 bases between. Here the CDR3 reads CASSGTWTVLVGEKLFF. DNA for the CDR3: TGTGCCAGCAGTGGAACATGGACGGTGTTGGTCGGGGAAAAACTGTTTTTT.

The CDR3 region has the DNA TGTGCCAGCAGCTTAGCCTACAGGGGGCTTACAGATACGCAGTATTTT. It codes for CASSLAYRGLTDTQYF. The rearrangement uses TRBV11-2 and TRBJ2-3; 9 bases are a match to TRBD1. Germline assignment: CDR1 SGHAT and CDR2 FQNNGV. Germline trimming cut 1 base from V and 3 bases from J; bases unmatched to any gene: 5. CDR3 length equals 16 residues.

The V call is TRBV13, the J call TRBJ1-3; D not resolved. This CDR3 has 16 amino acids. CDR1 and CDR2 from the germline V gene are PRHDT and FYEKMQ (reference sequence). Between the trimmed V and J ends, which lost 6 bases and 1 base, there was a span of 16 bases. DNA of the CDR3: TGTGCCAGCAGGCCACGGGATCGGCGGTCTGGAAACACCATATATTTT. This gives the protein CASRPRDRRSGNTIYF.

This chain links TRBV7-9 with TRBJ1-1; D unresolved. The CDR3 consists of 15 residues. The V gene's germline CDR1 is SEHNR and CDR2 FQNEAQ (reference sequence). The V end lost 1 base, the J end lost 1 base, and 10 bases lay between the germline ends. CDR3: CASSLVTGSNTEAFF. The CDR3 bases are TGTGCCAGCAGCTTAGTCACGGGGTCGAACACTGAAGCTTTCTTT. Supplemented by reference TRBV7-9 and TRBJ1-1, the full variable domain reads DTGVSQNPRHKITKRGQNVTFRCDPISEHNRLYWYRQTLGQGPEFLTYFQNEAQLEKSRLLSDRFSAERPKGSFSTLEIQRTEQGDSAMYLCASSLVTGSNTEAFFGQGTRLTVV.

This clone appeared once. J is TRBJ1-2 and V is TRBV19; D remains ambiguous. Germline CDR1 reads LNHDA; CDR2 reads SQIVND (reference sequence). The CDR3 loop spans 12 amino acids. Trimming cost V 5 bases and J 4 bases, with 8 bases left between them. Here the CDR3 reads CASSVYGYGYTF. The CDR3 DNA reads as TGTGCCAGTAGTGTTTATGGCTATGGCTACACCTTC.

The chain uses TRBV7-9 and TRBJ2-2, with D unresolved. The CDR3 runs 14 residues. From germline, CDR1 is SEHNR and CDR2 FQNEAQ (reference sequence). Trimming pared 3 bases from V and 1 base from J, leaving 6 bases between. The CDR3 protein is CASSLGGNTGELFF. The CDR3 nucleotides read TGTGCCAGCAGCTTGGGCGGGAACACCGGGGAGCTGTTTTTT.

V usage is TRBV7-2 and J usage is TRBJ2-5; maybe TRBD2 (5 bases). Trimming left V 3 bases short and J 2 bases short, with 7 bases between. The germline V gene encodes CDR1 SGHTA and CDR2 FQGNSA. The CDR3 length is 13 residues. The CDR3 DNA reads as TGTGCCAGCAGCTTCAGCGGTCAAGAGACCCAGTACTTC. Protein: CASSFSGQETQYF.

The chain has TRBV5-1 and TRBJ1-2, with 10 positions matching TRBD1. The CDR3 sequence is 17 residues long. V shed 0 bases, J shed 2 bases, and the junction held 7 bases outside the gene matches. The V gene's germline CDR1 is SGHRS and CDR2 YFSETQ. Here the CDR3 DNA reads TGCGCCAGCAGCTTGGCCGGGACGGGACAGGGGAACTATGGCTACACCTTC. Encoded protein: CASSLAGTGQGNYGYTF.

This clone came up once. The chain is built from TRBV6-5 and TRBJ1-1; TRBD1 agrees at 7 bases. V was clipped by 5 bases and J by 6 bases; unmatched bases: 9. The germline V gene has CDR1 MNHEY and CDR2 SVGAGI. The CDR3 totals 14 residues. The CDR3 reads CASSTTGVQPEAFF. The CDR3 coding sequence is TGTGCCAGCAGTACCACAGGGGTCCAACCTGAAGCTTTCTTT.

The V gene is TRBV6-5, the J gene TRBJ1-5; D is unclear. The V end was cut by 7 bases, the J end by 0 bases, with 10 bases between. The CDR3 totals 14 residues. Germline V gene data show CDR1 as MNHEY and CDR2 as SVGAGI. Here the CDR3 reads CASNSRFSNQPQHF. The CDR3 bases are TGTGCCAGCAATAGCCGGTTTAGCAATCAGCCCCAGCATTTT.